Listed below are T cell receptor beta chains from one sample, sequenced in a study of T cell responses to AZD1222 COVID-19 vaccine. Measured with immunoSEQ multiplex PCR; TCRdb has only the in-frame clones, and not every one. The data contain approximately 110,000 clones, more than 75% of them seen just once; the ten biggest clones take up less than 9.5%. The source material was peripheral blood, sampled on day 0 of AZD1222 vaccination. The receptors stem from an adult in good health. CDR3s include the opening cysteine and the closing phenylalanine or tryptophan. A D gene is named only where the DNA matches it firmly. Clone size is not always given. Where it is, it says once, few, many or a class for expanded clones.

CDR3aa: CASSPSGARANVLTF; CDR3nt: TGTGCCAGCAGCCCGTCGGGGGCTAGGGCCAACGTCCTGACTTTC; d_gene: .; j_gene: TRBJ2-6; abundance: .; v_gene: TRBV7-2
CDR3aa: CASSKGLADSYNEQFF; CDR3nt: TGTGCCAGCAGCAAGGGACTAGCGGACTCCTACAATGAGCAGTTCTTC; d_gene: TRBD2; j_gene: TRBJ2-1; abundance: .; v_gene: TRBV7-9
CDR3aa: CASSLDGTYEQYF; CDR3nt: TGTGCCAGCAGCCTGGACGGAACCTACGAGCAGTACTTC; d_gene: .; j_gene: TRBJ2-7; abundance: .; v_gene: TRBV28
CDR3aa: CASSLDYGTSGYTF; CDR3nt: TGCGCCAGCAGCTTGGATTATGGGACCTCTGGCTACACCTTC; d_gene: .; j_gene: TRBJ1-2; abundance: .; v_gene: TRBV5-1
CDR3aa: CASTPQRGDLYGYTF; CDR3nt: TGTGCCAGCACCCCACAAAGGGGGGACCTCTATGGCTACACCTTC; d_gene: .; j_gene: TRBJ1-2; abundance: few; v_gene: TRBV21-1
CDR3aa: CASSLGDTPLDEQFF; CDR3nt: TGTGCCAGCAGCTTAGGCGACACTCCCCTGGATGAGCAGTTCTTC; d_gene: .; j_gene: TRBJ2-1; abundance: .; v_gene: TRBV7-9
CDR3aa: CASSLEGAANYGYTF; CDR3nt: TGTGCCAGCAGCTTGGAGGGGGCTGCTAACTATGGCTACACCTTC; d_gene: TRBD1; j_gene: TRBJ1-2; abundance: few; v_gene: TRBV11-2
CDR3aa: CSIQPRVGSYNEQFF; CDR3nt: TGCAGCATCCAACCCCGGGTGGGGTCCTACAATGAGCAGTTCTTC; d_gene: .; j_gene: TRBJ2-1; abundance: .; v_gene: TRBV29-1
CDR3aa: CASSIQQGYSYEQYF; CDR3nt: TGTGCCAGTAGTATACAACAGGGTTACTCCTACGAGCAGTACTTC; d_gene: .; j_gene: TRBJ2-7; abundance: .; v_gene: TRBV19
CDR3aa: CASSHTRDRGTTEAFF; CDR3nt: TGTGCCAGCAGCCACACGCGGGACAGGGGGACCACTGAAGCTTTCTTT; d_gene: TRBD1; j_gene: TRBJ1-1; abundance: .; v_gene: TRBV7-9
CDR3aa: CASSLQRGSYNEQFF; CDR3nt: TGTGCCAGCAGCCTTCAGCGGGGCTCCTACAATGAGCAGTTCTTC; d_gene: TRBD2; j_gene: TRBJ2-1; abundance: .; v_gene: TRBV3-1/TRBV3-2